A selection of T cell receptor beta chains follows, all from one sample in a study of OX40 agonist ivuxolimab in advanced cancers. Sequenced by immunoSEQ multiplex PCR; TCRdb stores in-frame clones only, minus some. This repertoire shows 30,000 to 40,000 clones, less than 85% found once; its top ten account for over 20%. Sequencing was performed on CD4+ or CD8+ T cells sorted from blood, taken in a trial of the OX40 agonist ivuxolimab. The receptors originated from an adult with an advanced solid tumor such as melanoma, head and neck, liver or kidney cancer. Both conserved end residues are part of each CDR3. Each record gives: D gene, clone size, J gene, V gene, CDR3 protein, CDR3 DNA. D genes are given only for firm matches. Not all rows give a size; the values are once, few, many and, for expanded clones, a class.

.	.	TRBJ2-4	TRBV2	CASSSGPPNIQYF	TGTGCCAGCAGTTCGGGACCCCCAAACATTCAGTACTTC
TRBD1	.	TRBJ1-2	TRBV27	CASSPGQVKYGYTF	TGTGCCAGCAGTCCCGGACAGGTGAAATATGGCTACACCTTC
TRBD2	.	TRBJ2-5	TRBV7-8	CASSLVLAASQETQYF	TGTGCCAGCAGCTTAGTACTAGCGGCGAGTCAAGAGACCCAGTACTTC
.	.	TRBJ2-2	TRBV18	CASSPQDGELFF	TGTGCCAGCTCACCACAGGACGGGGAGCTGTTTTTT
.	few	TRBJ2-2	TRBV4-2	CASSQDESGGRELFF	TGTGCCAGCAGCCAAGACGAGTCGGGGGGCAGGGAGCTGTTTTTT
.	.	TRBJ1-2	TRBV9	CASSVDRNYGYTF	TGTGCCAGCAGCGTAGACAGGAACTATGGCTACACCTTC
.	.	TRBJ1-2	TRBV12-5	CASGTTGRYGYTF	TGTGCTAGTGGGACCACAGGGAGGTATGGCTACACCTTC
.	.	TRBJ1-6	TRBV2	CASSEARGNNSPLHF	TGTGCCAGCAGTGAAGCGCGGGGTAACAATTCACCCCTCCACTTT
.	few	TRBJ1-3	TRBV19	CASGQGSGNTIYF	TGTGCCAGTGGGCAGGGATCTGGAAACACCATATATTTT
TRBD1	.	TRBJ1-1	TRBV28	CASRRQGIGKAFF	TGTGCCAGCAGACGACAGGGTATCGGGAAAGCTTTCTTT
.	.	TRBJ2-7	TRBV5-1	CASRPADSPKHYEQYF	TGCGCCAGCAGACCTGCTGACAGCCCTAAACACTACGAGCAGTACTTC
.	.	TRBJ1-1	TRBV19	CASSGSNTEAFF	TGTGCCAGTAGTGGAAGTAACACTGAAGCTTTCTTT
.	.	TRBJ1-5	TRBV6-1	CASSEHGRPQHF	TGTGCCAGCAGTGAACATGGTAGGCCCCAGCATTTT
TRBD1	once	TRBJ1-1	TRBV6-6	CASSSPGGKVGEAFF	TGTGCCAGCAGTTCCCCAGGGGGCAAAGTAGGTGAAGCTTTCTTT
.	.	TRBJ1-1	TRBV4-1	CASSQPLGSGNTEAFF	TGCGCCAGCAGTCAACCCCTGGGATCAGGAAACACTGAAGCTTTCTTT
TRBD1	.	TRBJ2-1	TRBV6-5	CASSYYRGAVEQFF	TGTGCCAGCAGTTACTACAGGGGGGCGGTTGAGCAGTTCTTC